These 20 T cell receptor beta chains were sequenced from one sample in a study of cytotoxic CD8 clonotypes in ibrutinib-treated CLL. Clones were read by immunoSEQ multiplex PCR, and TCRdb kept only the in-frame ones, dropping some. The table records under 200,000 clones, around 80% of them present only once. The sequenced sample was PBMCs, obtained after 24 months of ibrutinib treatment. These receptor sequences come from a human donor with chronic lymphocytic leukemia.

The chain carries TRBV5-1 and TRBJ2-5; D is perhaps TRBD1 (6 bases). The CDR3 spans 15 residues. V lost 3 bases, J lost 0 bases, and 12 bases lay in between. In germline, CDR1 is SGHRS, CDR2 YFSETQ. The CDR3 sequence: CASSWPDRYQETQYF. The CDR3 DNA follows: TGCGCCAGCAGCTGGCCTGACAGGTACCAAGAGACCCAGTACTTC.

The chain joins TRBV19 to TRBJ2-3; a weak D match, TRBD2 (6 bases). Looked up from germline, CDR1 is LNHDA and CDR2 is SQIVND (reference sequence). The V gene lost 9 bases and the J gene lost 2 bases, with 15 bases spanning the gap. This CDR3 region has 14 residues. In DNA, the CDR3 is TGTGCCAGCGCTGGAGGGTCCATCACAGATACGCAGTATTTT. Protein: CASAGGSITDTQYF.

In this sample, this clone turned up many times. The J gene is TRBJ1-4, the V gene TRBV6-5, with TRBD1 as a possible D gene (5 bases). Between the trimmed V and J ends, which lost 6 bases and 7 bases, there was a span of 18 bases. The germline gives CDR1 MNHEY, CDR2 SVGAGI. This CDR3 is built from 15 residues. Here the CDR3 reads CASSWGTDPFEKLFF. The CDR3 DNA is TGTGCCAGCAGCTGGGGGACGGATCCATTTGAAAAACTGTTTTTT.

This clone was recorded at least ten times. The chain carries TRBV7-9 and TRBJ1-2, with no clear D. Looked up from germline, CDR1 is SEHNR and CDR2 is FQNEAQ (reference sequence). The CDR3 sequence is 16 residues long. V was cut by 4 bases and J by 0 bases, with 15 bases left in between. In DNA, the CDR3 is TGTGCCAGCAGCTCTATAACCACGGAACCTAACTATGGCTACACCTTC. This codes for CASSSITTEPNYGYTF.

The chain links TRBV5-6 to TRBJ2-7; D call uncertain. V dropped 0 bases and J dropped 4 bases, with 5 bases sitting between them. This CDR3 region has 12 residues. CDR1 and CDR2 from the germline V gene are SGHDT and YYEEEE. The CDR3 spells CASSLAPYEQYF. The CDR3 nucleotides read TGTGCCAGCAGCTTGGCTCCTTACGAGCAGTACTTC.

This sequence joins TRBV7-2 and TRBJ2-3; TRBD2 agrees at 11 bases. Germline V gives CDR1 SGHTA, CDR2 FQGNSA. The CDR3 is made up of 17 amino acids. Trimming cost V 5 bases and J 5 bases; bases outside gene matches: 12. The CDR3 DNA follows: TGTGCCAGCAGCGAATTGACTAGCGGGAATTTCGGAGATACGCAGTATTTT. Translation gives CASSELTSGNFGDTQYF. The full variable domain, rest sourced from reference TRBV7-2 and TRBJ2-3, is GAGVSQSPSNKVTEKGKDVELRCDPISGHTALYWYRQSLGQGLEFLIYFQGNSAPDKSGLPSDRFSAERTGGSVSTLTIQRTQQEDSAVYLCASSELTSGNFGDTQYFGPGTRLTVL.

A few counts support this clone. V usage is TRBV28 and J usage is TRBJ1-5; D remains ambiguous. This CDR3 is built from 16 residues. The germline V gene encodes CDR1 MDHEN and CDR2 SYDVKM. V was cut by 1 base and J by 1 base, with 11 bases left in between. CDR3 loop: CASSLYKSESNQPQHF. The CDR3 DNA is TGTGCCAGCAGTTTATACAAGAGCGAGAGCAATCAGCCCCAGCATTTT.

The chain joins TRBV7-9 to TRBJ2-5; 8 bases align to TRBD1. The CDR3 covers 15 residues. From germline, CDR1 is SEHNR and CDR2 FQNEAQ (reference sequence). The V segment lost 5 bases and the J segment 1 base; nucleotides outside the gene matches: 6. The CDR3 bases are TGTGCCAGCAGCCCGCAGGGGGCTTTCCAAGAGACCCAGTACTTC. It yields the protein CASSPQGAFQETQYF. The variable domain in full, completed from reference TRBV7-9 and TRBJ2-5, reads DTGVSQNPRHKITKRGQNVTFRCDPISEHNRLYWYRQTLGQGPEFLTYFQNEAQLEKSRLLSDRFSAERPKGSFSTLEIQRTEQGDSAMYLCASSPQGAFQETQYFGPGTRLLVL.

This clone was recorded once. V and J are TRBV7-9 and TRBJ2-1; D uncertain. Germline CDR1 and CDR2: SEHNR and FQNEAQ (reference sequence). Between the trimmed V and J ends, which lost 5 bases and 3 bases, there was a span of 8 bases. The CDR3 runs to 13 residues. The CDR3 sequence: CASSGPNYNEQFF. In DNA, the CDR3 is TGTGCCAGCAGCGGGCCTAACTACAATGAGCAGTTCTTC.

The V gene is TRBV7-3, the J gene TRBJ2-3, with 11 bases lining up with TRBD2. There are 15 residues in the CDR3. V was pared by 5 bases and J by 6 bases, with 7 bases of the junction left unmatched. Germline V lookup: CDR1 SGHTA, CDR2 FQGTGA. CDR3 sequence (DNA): TGTGCCAGCAGCCCCCTTAGCGGGAGGGCGGATACGCAGTATTTT. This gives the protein CASSPLSGRADTQYF.

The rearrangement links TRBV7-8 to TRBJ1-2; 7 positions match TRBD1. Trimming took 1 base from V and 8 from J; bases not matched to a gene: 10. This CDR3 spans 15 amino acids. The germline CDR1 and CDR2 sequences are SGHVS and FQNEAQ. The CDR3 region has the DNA TGTGCCAGCAGCTTAGACCCGGCAGGGGGAGAGGGCTACACCTTC. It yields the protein CASSLDPAGGEGYTF. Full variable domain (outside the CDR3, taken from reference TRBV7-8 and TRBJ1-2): GAGVSQSPRYKVAKRGQDVALRCDPISGHVSLFWYQQALGQGPEFLTYFQNEAQLDKSGLPSDRFFAERPEGSVSTLKIQRTQQEDSAVYLCASSLDPAGGEGYTFGSGTRLTVV.

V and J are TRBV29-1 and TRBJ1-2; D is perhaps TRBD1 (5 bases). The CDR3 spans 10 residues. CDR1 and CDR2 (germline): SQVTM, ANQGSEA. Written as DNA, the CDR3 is TGCAGTTGCCGGGAGGGGGGCTACACCTTC. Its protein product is CSCREGGYTF.

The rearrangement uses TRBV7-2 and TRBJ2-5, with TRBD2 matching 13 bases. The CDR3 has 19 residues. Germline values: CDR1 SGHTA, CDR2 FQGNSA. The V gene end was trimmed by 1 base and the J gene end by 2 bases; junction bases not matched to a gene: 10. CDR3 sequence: CASSLGDQGLAGPQETQYF. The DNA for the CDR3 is TGTGCCAGCAGCTTAGGTGATCAGGGACTAGCGGGACCACAAGAGACCCAGTACTTC.

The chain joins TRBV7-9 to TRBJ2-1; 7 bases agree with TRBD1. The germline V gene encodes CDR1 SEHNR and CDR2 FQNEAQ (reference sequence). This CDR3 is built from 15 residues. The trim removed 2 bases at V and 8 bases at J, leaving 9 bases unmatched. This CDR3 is CASSLTRGRMDEQFF. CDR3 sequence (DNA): TGTGCCAGCAGCTTAACTAGGGGGCGCATGGATGAGCAGTTCTTC. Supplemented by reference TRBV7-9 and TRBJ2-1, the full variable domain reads DTGVSQNPRHKITKRGQNVTFRCDPISEHNRLYWYRQTLGQGPEFLTYFQNEAQLEKSRLLSDRFSAERPKGSFSTLEIQRTEQGDSAMYLCASSLTRGRMDEQFFGPGTRLTVL.

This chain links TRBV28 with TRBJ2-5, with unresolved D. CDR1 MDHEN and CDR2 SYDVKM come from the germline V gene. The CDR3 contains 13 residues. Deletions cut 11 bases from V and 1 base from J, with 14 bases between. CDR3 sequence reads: CAGAGRIQETQYF. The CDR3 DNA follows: TGTGCCGGCGCCGGGCGGATCCAAGAGACCCAGTACTTC.

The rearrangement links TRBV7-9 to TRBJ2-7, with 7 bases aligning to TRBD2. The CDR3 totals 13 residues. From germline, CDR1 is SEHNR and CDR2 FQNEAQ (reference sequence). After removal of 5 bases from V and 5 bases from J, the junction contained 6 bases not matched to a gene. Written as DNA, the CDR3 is TGTGCCAGCAGCCCCTCGGGGGGAAACGAGCAGTACTTC. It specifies CASSPSGGNEQYF. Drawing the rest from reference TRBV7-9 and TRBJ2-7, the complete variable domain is DTGVSQNPRHKITKRGQNVTFRCDPISEHNRLYWYRQTLGQGPEFLTYFQNEAQLEKSRLLSDRFSAERPKGSFSTLEIQRTEQGDSAMYLCASSPSGGNEQYFGPGTRLTVT.

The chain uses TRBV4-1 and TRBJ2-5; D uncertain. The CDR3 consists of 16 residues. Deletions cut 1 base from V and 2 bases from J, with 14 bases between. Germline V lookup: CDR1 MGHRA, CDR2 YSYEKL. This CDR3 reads CASSQGSRTLQETQYF. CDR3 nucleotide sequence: TGCGCCAGCAGCCAAGGATCTCGGACCCTTCAAGAGACCCAGTACTTC.

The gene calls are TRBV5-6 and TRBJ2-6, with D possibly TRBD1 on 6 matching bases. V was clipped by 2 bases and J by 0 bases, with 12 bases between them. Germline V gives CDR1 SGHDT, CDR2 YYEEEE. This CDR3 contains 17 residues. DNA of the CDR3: TGTGCCAGCAGCTTTCGACAGGTGGGCTCTGGGGCCAACGTCCTGACTTTC. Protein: CASSFRQVGSGANVLTF.

CDR3 in DNA: TGTGCCAGCAGTACACGGGACACCCCCCAAGAGACCCAGTACTTC. It encodes CASSTRDTPQETQYF. The rearrangement links TRBV28 to TRBJ2-5, with D perhaps TRBD1 (6 bases). CDR3 length: 15 residues. Per the germline V gene, CDR1 is MDHEN and CDR2 is SYDVKM. The V and J ends lost 5 bases and 1 base respectively, with 14 bases between them.

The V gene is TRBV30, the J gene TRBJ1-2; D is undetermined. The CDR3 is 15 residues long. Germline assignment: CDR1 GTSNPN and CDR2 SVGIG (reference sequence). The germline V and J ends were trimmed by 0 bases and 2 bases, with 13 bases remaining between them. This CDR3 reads CAWSVRSTVNYGYTF. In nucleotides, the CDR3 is TGTGCCTGGAGTGTAAGGTCCACAGTGAACTATGGCTACACCTTC.